Listed here is a single T cell receptor (beta chain). Those enrolled in Seattle joined during active infection and were followed longitudinally afterward. The data belong to a study of blood T cell repertoires in COVID-19. The wider study: In each case, the material was cDNA or gDNA derived from T cells, B-cell-depleted T cells, or PBMCs.

Trimming cost V 8 bases and J 8 bases; bases outside gene matches: 3. The germline V gene encodes CDR1 MNHEY and CDR2 SMNVEV (reference sequence). The CDR3 is made up of 11 amino acids. In the authors' workflow: Estimates of nucleated cell counts were drawn from the amplification of reference gene primers. Repertoires were generated with immunoSEQ multiplex PCR, while TCRdb's copy carries only in-frame clones and drops some. D and trimming come from the DNA, and the V and J calls and clone size come from that table. The top ten hold less than 9.5% of the sample, which has hundreds of thousands of clones, 70% to 90% seen once.

The sequence derives from a woman in her fifties or sixties with COVID-19, enrolled during active disease. Sequencing input: peripheral blood. The chain links TRBV27 to TRBJ1-1, with 9 bases lining up with TRBD1. The CDR3 reads CASVQGAEAFF. The CDR3 nucleotides are TGTGCCAGCGTACAGGGGGCGGAAGCTTTCTTT.